Listed below are T cell receptor beta chains from one sample, sequenced in a study of vaccination and CD4 T cells after COVID-19. Antigen specificity for these receptors is unknown. TCRdb reanalysed the PCR reads using MiXCR and keeps one entry per CDR3 protein. The table has around 18,000 distinct CDR3 sequences, roughly 56% seen once. Input material: CD4+ T cells from blood, cultured in vitro. All receptors come from a human donor who had recovered from COVID-19. The CDR3 runs from the conserved cysteine through the conserved F or W. The D gene is left open where the match is weak. A row's size may be missing; if present it is once, few, many or a size class.

V	size	D	J	DNA	CDR3
TRBV15	NA	NA	TRBJ1-4	TGTGCCACCAGTCCAGGGGCGGCAACTAATGAAAAACTGTTTTTT	CATSPGAATNEKLFF
TRBV12-3/TRBV12-4	NA	NA	TRBJ1-1	TGTGCCAGCAGCCCTCGGCCGAACACTGAAGCTTTCTTT	CASSPRPNTEAFF
TRBV6-5	NA	NA	TRBJ2-5	TGTGCCAGCAGTTTGATGGCAGATCAAGAGACCCAGTACTTC	CASSLMADQETQYF
TRBV15	NA	NA	TRBJ2-7	TGTGCCACCAGCAGAGTGGGGTACGAGCAGTACTTC	CATSRVGYEQYF
TRBV6-5	NA	NA	TRBJ1-2	TGTGCCAGCAGTTTCTTAAGGGGGGGCTACACCTTC	CASSFLRGGYTF
TRBV7-9	once	TRBD1	TRBJ1-5	TGTGCCAGCAGCCTCGGGACAGGGGATCAGCCCCAGCATTTT	CASSLGTGDQPQHF
TRBV20-1	NA	TRBD2	TRBJ2-1	TGCAGTGCCCGGACTAGCGAGGGGGGGGAGCAGTTCTTC	CSARTSEGGEQFF
TRBV28	once	TRBD2	TRBJ2-3	TGTGCCAGCAGTTTATATAGCGGGGGAACAGATACGCAGTATTTT	CASSLYSGGTDTQYF
TRBV19	once	NA	TRBJ1-1	TGTGCCAGTACCAAGGAGGCAGGGGAGGGGGACACTGAAGCTTTCTTT	CASTKEAGEGDTEAFF
TRBV5-1	NA	TRBD1	TRBJ2-7	TGCGCCAGCAGCTTGGATACAGGGGTCGACGAGCAGTACTTC	CASSLDTGVDEQYF
TRBV6-2/TRBV6-3	once	NA	TRBJ2-7	TGTGCCAGCACCAATCATGTCAGCCGCTACGAGCAGTACTTC	CASTNHVSRYEQYF
TRBV7-8	once	NA	TRBJ1-3	TGTGCCAGCAGCTCAAGACGGGTCTTCTCTGGAAACACCATATATTTT	CASSSRRVFSGNTIYF
TRBV7-9	few	NA	TRBJ1-2	TGTGCCAGCAGCTTAGCACGAGCAACTTATGGCTACACCTTC	CASSLARATYGYTF
TRBV7-2	few	TRBD2	TRBJ2-1	TGTGCCAGCACCAATCGGGGCGGACTAGCGGGAGAAAATGAGCAGTTCTTC	CASTNRGGLAGENEQFF
TRBV7-9	NA	NA	TRBJ1-1	TGTGCCAGCAGCTCCACCCGTGAGACTGAAGCTTTCTTT	CASSSTRETEAFF
TRBV11-1	NA	NA	TRBJ2-4	TGTGCCAGCAGCCCGAGGGGTAGGGGAGACATTCAGTACTTC	CASSPRGRGDIQYF
TRBV11-3	NA	NA	TRBJ1-6	TGTGCCAGCAGCTTATCTTCGGTCTCTTCACCCCTCCACTTT	CASSLSSVSSPLHF
TRBV27	few	NA	TRBJ1-1	TGTGCCAGCGGAACCCTCAGAGGCAACACTGAAGCTTTCTTT	CASGTLRGNTEAFF
TRBV7-2	NA	NA	TRBJ2-1	TGTGCCAGCCGACCGCAGGGAGCCTACAATGAGCAGTTCTTC	CASRPQGAYNEQFF
TRBV20-1	NA	NA	TRBJ2-1	TGCAGTGCTAGAGATTACTACAATGAGCAGTTCTTC	CSARDYYNEQFF
TRBV10-3	NA	TRBD1	TRBJ2-5	TGTGCCATCAGGCCTTCCGGGACAGAACAAGAGACCCAGTACTTC	CAIRPSGTEQETQYF
TRBV7-2	NA	TRBD2	TRBJ2-3	TGTGCCAGCAGCTTAGTAGGCTCTAGCGGGGGAAGCACAGATACGCAGTATTTT	CASSLVGSSGGSTDTQYF
TRBV19	NA	TRBD1	TRBJ1-2	TGTGCCAGTAGTACAACCGGGACAGGGAACTATGGCTACACCTTC	CASSTTGTGNYGYTF
TRBV6-1	NA	TRBD2	TRBJ2-3	TGTGCCAGCAGTGAACAGCTAGCGGGGGGAGGAACAGATACGCAGTATTTT	CASSEQLAGGGTDTQYF
TRBV20-1	few	NA	TRBJ1-2	TGCAGTGCCTCCGGGGGGAACTATGGCTACACCTTC	CSASGGNYGYTF
TRBV7-2	few	TRBD1	TRBJ2-3	TGTGCCAGCAGCTTACCACAGGGGATAGATACGCAGTATTTT	CASSLPQGIDTQYF
TRBV25-1	NA	NA	TRBJ1-2	TGTGCCAGCAAGTACAACTATGGCTACACCTTC	CASKYNYGYTF
TRBV7-9	NA	TRBD2	TRBJ2-7	TGTGCCAGCAGCTCTACTAGCGGGAGTGTCCACGAGCAGTACTTC	CASSSTSGSVHEQYF
TRBV12-3/TRBV12-4	few	TRBD1	TRBJ1-6	TGTGCCAGCAGTTTAGGCAGGGGGCGTTCACCCCTCCACTTT	CASSLGRGRSPLHF
TRBV18	NA	NA	TRBJ1-1	TGTGCCAGCTCACCTCGTGGGGCCGATTATGCAGCTTTCTTT	CASSPRGADYAAFF
TRBV19	few	TRBD1	TRBJ1-6	TGTGCCAGTAGTATAAAGGGGGCGCATAATTCACCCCTCCACTTT	CASSIKGAHNSPLHF
TRBV6-2/TRBV6-3	NA	TRBD2	TRBJ2-2	TGTGCCAGCAGTGGCGGACTAGCGGACACCGGGGAGCTGTTTTTT	CASSGGLADTGELFF
TRBV19	NA	NA	TRBJ2-5	TGTGCCAGTAGTATCTGGTTAGGGGAAGAGACCCAGTACTTC	CASSIWLGEETQYF
TRBV4-1	NA	NA	TRBJ2-1	TGCGCCAGCAGCCAAGAGGCAACAGGGTTTGGAGAGCAGTTCTTC	CASSQEATGFGEQFF
TRBV10-1	NA	TRBD1	TRBJ1-2	TGCGCCAGCAGTCCCTCAGGGGGCTATTCTAACTATGGCTACACCTTC	CASSPSGGYSNYGYTF
TRBV7-9	few	TRBD1	TRBJ1-1	TGTGCCAGCAGCTTAGGGGGACAGCCGAACACTGAAGCTTTCTTT	CASSLGGQPNTEAFF
TRBV29-1	NA	TRBD2	TRBJ2-1	TGCAGCGTTGAAGATCGCGGGAGGGCCAATGAGCAGTTCTTC	CSVEDRGRANEQFF
TRBV20-1	few	NA	TRBJ1-5	TGCAGTGGGATGGGGGTGGGAGATCAGCCCCAGCATTTT	CSGMGVGDQPQHF
TRBV6-1	medium-sized	NA	TRBJ1-6	TGTGCCAGCAGTGATATCCAGGGGTCCTATAATTCACCCCTCCACTTT	CASSDIQGSYNSPLHF
TRBV10-3	NA	TRBD2	TRBJ2-3	TGTGCCATCAGTCCCGGGACTAGCGGGGGCACAGATACGCAGTATTTT	CAISPGTSGGTDTQYF
TRBV5-1	few	TRBD1	TRBJ1-2	TGCGCCAGCAGCCTGGACGGACAGGGGGCCTATGGCTACACCTTC	CASSLDGQGAYGYTF
TRBV7-8	NA	NA	TRBJ1-3	TGTGCCAGCAGCTTGACACCCAATAGGGGAAACACCATATATTTT	CASSLTPNRGNTIYF